What follows is one TCR beta chain and its context. Other DNA sequences in this sample translate to the same CDR3. Sample time point: peripheral blood 6 weeks after treatment start. The length of the CDR3 is 15 residues. Germline-derived CDR1 and CDR2 are LNHNV and YYDKDF (reference sequence). After removal of 1 base from V and 1 base from J, the junction contained 1 base not matched to a gene. This sample is part of a study of PD-L1 blockade in urothelial cancer. Whole-study context: Around 2014 therapy began: atezolizumab 1,200 mg intravenously every 3 weeks. When blood samples were assessed, the median T cell count was 141,255. Prior chemotherapy regimens per patient numbered 0 to 3. Men with urothelial cancer arising in the bladder made up about 85% of the roughly 29 patients.

The method was immunoSEQ multiplex PCR; TCRdb's version includes in-frame clones alone and lacks a portion of them. The sample has roughly 120,000 clones; around 93% are singletons. The J gene is TRBJ1-1, the V gene TRBV15; TRBD1 matches at 9 bases. This TCR derives from a man between 60 and 70 years old with urothelial cancer. The sequences come from PBMCs, collected around atezolizumab (anti-PD-L1) treatment. DNA for the CDR3: TGTGCCACCAGCAGAGGGGGACAGGGGAACACTGAAGCTTTCTTT. This gives the protein CATSRGGQGNTEAFF.